The 16 T cell receptor beta chains in this list originate from one sample, sequenced in a study of T cell repertoires in cytomegalovirus infection. TCRdb reanalysed the reads using MiXCR and keeps one entry per CDR3 protein. The sample lists hundreds of thousands of distinct CDR3 sequences; 20% to 25% were seen once. The sequenced sample was CD8+ T cells from PBMCs. Receptors originate from a human donor in good health (CMV status not recorded). Some clones in this sample may be carry-over from other donors' samples.

V is TRBV10-3 and J is TRBJ2-1; a weak D match, TRBD2 (7 bases). CDR1 ENHRY and CDR2 SYGVKD come from the germline V gene. The ends were cut back, 9 bases at V and 7 bases at J, with 19 bases in the middle. There are 14 residues in the CDR3. The CDR3 loop reads CAIWGGALRNEQFF. In DNA, the CDR3 is TGTGCCATTTGGGGGGGGGCTCTTAGGAATGAGCAGTTCTTC.

The genes are TRBV5-1 and TRBJ2-1, with 10 bases fitting TRBD2. The trim removed 4 bases at V and 6 bases at J, leaving 10 bases unmatched. The length of the CDR3 is 16 residues. Germline CDR1 is SGHRS and CDR2 is YFSETQ. The CDR3 loop is CASSGSGGGRGNEQFF. DNA of the CDR3: TGCGCCAGCAGCGGAAGCGGGGGGGGCCGGGGCAATGAGCAGTTCTTC. The entire variable domain, with the rest obtained from reference TRBV5-1 and TRBJ2-1, is as follows: KAGVTQTPRYLIKTRGQQVTLSCSPISGHRSVSWYQQTPGQGLQFLFEYFSETQRNKGNFPGRFSGRQFSNSRSEMNVSTLELGDSALYLCASSGSGGGRGNEQFFGPGTRLTVL.

The chain combines TRBV7-9 with TRBJ2-1; 7 bases are a match to TRBD1. Looked up from germline, CDR1 is SEHNR and CDR2 is FQNEAQ (reference sequence). There are 11 residues in the CDR3. Trimming cost V 9 bases and J 9 bases; bases outside gene matches: 5. The CDR3 DNA sequence: TGTGCCAGTCCACAGGGGATTGAGCAGTTCTTC. Its translation: CASPQGIEQFF.

In its sample, this clonotype was seen a few times. The V call is TRBV12-5, the J call TRBJ2-2; TRBD1 matches 8 bases. In germline, CDR1 is LGHNT, CDR2 FRNRAP. The trim removed 1 base at V and 7 bases at J, leaving 2 bases unmatched. CDR3 length equals 14 residues. In DNA form, the CDR3 reads TGTGCTAGTGGTTTGGGGACAGGGATCGGGGAGCTGTTTTTT. Translation gives CASGLGTGIGELFF.

A word on this clonotype: Given a much more abundant clone one base away, this may be a read error. This chain joins TRBV6-2 or TRBV6-3 and TRBJ2-1; no definite D call. The CDR3 contains 16 residues. CDR1 MNHEY and CDR2 SVGEGT come from the germline V gene. V was clipped by 4 bases and J by 0 bases, with 13 bases between them. The CDR3 DNA reads TGTGCCAGCAGTTCCTCCCTGATGAGCTCCTACAATGAGCAGTTCTTC. The encoded protein is CASSSSLMSSYNEQFF.

The CDR3 DNA reads as TGCAGCGTGACGAGCAGCGGGGAGCTGTTTTTT. This gives the protein CSVTSSGELFF. This chain joins TRBV29-1 and TRBJ2-2; no clear D gene. The V end was cut by 6 bases, the J end by 7 bases, with 9 bases between. Germline CDR1 is SQVTM and CDR2 is ANQGSEA. The CDR3 spans 11 residues.

V is TRBV29-1 and J is TRBJ1-5; D is possibly TRBD1 (6 bases). V lost 5 bases and J lost 5, with 10 bases in between. The CDR3 extends over 12 amino acids. In germline, CDR1 is SQVTM, CDR2 ANQGSEA. The chain's CDR3 is CSVQGRDQPQHF. In DNA form, the CDR3 reads TGCAGCGTTCAGGGGCGGGATCAGCCCCAGCATTTT.

The J gene is TRBJ2-1, the V gene TRBV19; D may correspond to TRBD1 or TRBD2 (6 bases each). V was shortened by 9 bases and J by 6 bases, with 15 bases between the two germline ends. Germline CDR1 LNHDA, CDR2 SQIVND (reference sequence). The CDR3 consists of 13 residues. DNA for the CDR3: TGTGCCAGCTTGGGGGGCCTTAGCAATGAGCAGTTCTTC. This gives the protein CASLGGLSNEQFF.

This clonotype was observed at least ten times. V gene TRBV7-8 combines with J gene TRBJ2-3, with 11 bases matching TRBD2. The CDR3 spans 19 residues. CDR1 and CDR2 from the germline V gene are SGHVS and FQNEAQ. Trimming cost V 2 bases and J 2 bases; bases outside gene matches: 12. CDR3 protein: CASSLFGTSGDDNTDTQYF. The CDR3 DNA reads as TGTGCCAGCAGCTTATTCGGGACTAGCGGCGACGATAACACAGATACGCAGTATTTT.

This chain connects TRBV29-1 to TRBJ1-1; D not resolved. The V gene's germline CDR1 is SQVTM and CDR2 ANQGSEA. V shed 3 bases and J shed 0 bases, with 8 bases lying between them. The CDR3 is 13 amino acids. The chain's CDR3 is CSVDTGLNTEAFF. Written as DNA, the CDR3 is TGCAGCGTTGATACTGGGCTGAACACTGAAGCTTTCTTT.

The table lists this clonotype with many counts. This rearrangement joins TRBV7-6 to TRBJ2-7; D may be TRBD1 or TRBD2 (5 bases each). V was clipped by 3 bases and J by 1 base, with 13 bases between them. CDR1 SGHVS and CDR2 FNYEAQ come from the germline V gene. There are 15 residues in the CDR3. CDR3 sequence: CASSFRPGQSYEQYF. CDR3 DNA: TGTGCCAGCAGCTTCCGACCGGGGCAGTCCTACGAGCAGTACTTC.

The sample holds a few counts of this clonotype. The rearrangement uses TRBV7-9 and TRBJ1-1, with D perhaps matching TRBD1 (6 bases). Trimming took 6 bases from V and 7 from J, leaving 21 bases between them. This CDR3 is 15 amino acids long. In germline, CDR1 is SEHNR, CDR2 FQNEAQ (reference sequence). The CDR3 region has the DNA TGTGCCAGCAGATTCCCCCGGGGGGCCGGAAATGAAGCTTTCTTT. It is translated as CASRFPRGAGNEAFF.

The chain uses TRBV6-5 and TRBJ2-5; either TRBD1 or TRBD2 may supply D (6 bases each). This CDR3 is built from 15 residues. The germline gives CDR1 MNHEY, CDR2 SVGAGI. The V gene lost 0 bases and the J gene lost 2 bases, with 10 bases spanning the gap. The CDR3 loop is CASSYSGGWQETQYF. The CDR3 nucleotides read TGTGCCAGCAGTTACTCGGGGGGCTGGCAAGAGACCCAGTACTTC.

This rearrangement joins TRBV2 to TRBJ2-5; D may be TRBD2 (6 bases). This CDR3 has 13 residues. Trimming took off 2 bases at V and 5 bases at J, with 9 bases between the two ends. Germline V gene sequence: CDR1 SNHLY, CDR2 FYNNEI. The DNA of the CDR3 is TGTGCCAGCAGTGAAACTAGCAGGGAGACCCAGTACTTC. Translating gives CASSETSRETQYF. The full variable domain, rest sourced from reference TRBV2 and TRBJ2-5, is EPEVTQTPSHQVTQMGQEVILRCVPISNHLYFYWYRQILGQKVEFLVSFYNNEISEKSEIFDDQFSVERPDGSNFTLKIRSTKLEDSAMYFCASSETSRETQYFGPGTRLLVL.

This rearrangement joins TRBV29-1 to TRBJ1-1; no firm D call. The germline V and J ends were trimmed by 2 bases and 0 bases, with 10 bases remaining between them. In germline, CDR1 is SQVTM, CDR2 ANQGSEA. The CDR3 contains 14 residues. The CDR3 protein is CSVEKSHMNTEAFF. The CDR3 nucleotides are TGCAGCGTTGAAAAGTCACACATGAACACTGAAGCTTTCTTT. Full variable domain (remainder filled in from reference TRBV29-1 and TRBJ1-1): SAVISQKPSRDICQRGTSLTIQCQVDSQVTMMFWYRQQPGQSLTLIATANQGSEATYESGFVIDKFPISRPNLTFSTLTVSNMSPEDSSIYLCSVEKSHMNTEAFFGQGTRLTVV.

The V and J genes are TRBV2 and TRBJ1-3; D might be TRBD1 (6 bases). There are 17 residues in the CDR3. The V end lost 3 bases, the J end lost 0 bases, and 15 bases lay between the germline ends. Germline CDR1 is SNHLY and CDR2 is FYNNEI. The chain's CDR3 is CASSEGGGGPSGNTIYF. For the CDR3, the DNA is TGTGCCAGCAGTGAGGGGGGCGGTGGACCCTCTGGAAACACCATATATTTT.